This TCR beta chain was profiled in a study of blood T cell repertoires in COVID-19. In the study overall: Acute and convalescent COVID-19 specimens originated in the United States, Italy and Spain. PBMCs, B-cell-depleted T cells, or T cells were the source of the cDNA or gDNA that made up the material.

In its sample, this clone was seen once. As processed by the authors: Amplifying reference gene primers gave estimates of nucleated cell counts. Repertoires were generated with immunoSEQ multiplex PCR, while TCRdb's copy carries only in-frame clones and drops some. The V and J calls and the clone size are those of that table, but D and trimming were determined from the DNA. The profile shows about 250,000 clones, approximately 83% of them singletons. This CDR3 spans 14 amino acids. CDR1 and CDR2 (germline): SGDLS, YYNGEE. V lost 3 bases to trimming and J lost 5 bases, with 12 bases between them. V is TRBV9 and J is TRBJ2-1; tentative D call: TRBD2 (6 bases). The sample consisted of peripheral blood. This clonotype was sampled from a human donor in a cohort sampled during active COVID-19. The CDR3 DNA follows: TGTGCCAGCAGCGCTAGAGGGGAGGACAATGAGCAGTTCTTC. It encodes CASSARGEDNEQFF.